Reported below is one TCR beta chain. Its cognate antigen has yet to be identified. Base qualities were left out, and no much larger clone turns up one base away. The germline V gene sets CDR1 to SGHRS and CDR2 to YFSETQ. The V end gives up 1 base and the J end 9 bases, leaving 6 bases in the junction not matched to a gene. From cysteine to phenylalanine, the CDR3 is 15 amino acids long. The DNA shown is the 45-base CDR3, in frame from base 1. Participants in the prospective study were aged roughly 18 to 89 years, lived in under 30 United States geographic areas, and enrolled through a virtual design. In the prospective study, cohorts were assigned on the basis of participant-reported clinical history obtained from a screening survey and a study questionnaire. ImmuneRACE Cohort 3 recovered participants were defined by two consecutive negative NP/OP PCR tests, healthcare professional clearance, or symptom resolution. Mobile phlebotomists in the prospective study collected whole blood, serum and a nasopharyngeal or oropharyngeal swab from every participant. Additional blood draws and questionnaires over an approximately two-month period could optionally be provided by prospective study participants. Blood samples from the prospective study were shipped frozen or at room temperature prior to DNA extraction.

The data belong to a study of blood T cell repertoires in COVID-19 (dated by TCRdb to about 2020). Concerning the study at large: The collaborator samples originated in the United States, Italy and Spain and spanned the acute and convalescent phases of COVID-19. The prospective study material was composed of cDNA or gDNA derived from T cells, B-cell-depleted T cells, or PBMCs. The dataset comprised deeply sampled blood TCRbeta repertoires from subjects exposed to, actively infected with, or recovered from COVID-19. The repertoires were released in a freely available public database intended as a resource for research on the immune response to SARS-CoV-2. Samples came from the ongoing ImmuneRACE study (first 160 participants) plus 1,254 subjects from 6 global collaborators. Nearly every sample came with metadata listing a de-identified subject ID, COVID-19 status, age in years and sex. HLA class I and class II types, where available, came from metadata supplied by the sample provider rather than from assay-based typing.

The research as a whole found: The quantity of clinical and demographic metadata differed by source and by participant and was supplied without curation.

The immunoSEQ Assay, a bias-controlled multiplex PCR, was used to amplify TCRbeta CDR3 regions from genomic DNA. The authors' pipeline ran thus. The number of nucleated cells in each sample was estimated from the amplification of reference gene primers within the assay. To quantify the absolute abundance of each unique TCRbeta CDR3 rearrangement, sequence reads were collapsed and filtered. For each sample, productive Simpson clonality was calculated by taking the square root of Simpson's diversity index across productive rearrangements. The source is immuneACCESS, and TCRdb retained only in-frame sequences with V and J called. Part of the clones is not carried over; for the studies checked, unresolved V genes explain less than half of this, and the remainder is unexplained. D and trimming were read from the DNA, whereas the V and J calls and clone size are those reported in that table. The sample table lists a few hundred thousand clones, roughly 87% of them with a count of one. In total, the top ten clones hold about 2.7% of the sample.

Sample: PBMCs or T cells enriched from blood (not recorded which). The source is a woman in her twenties or thirties who had recovered from COVID-19. The chain uses TRBV5-1 and TRBJ2-1; the central 11 bases match TRBD2. CDR3 reads: CASSLTSGSWSEQFF. The bases are TGCGCCAGCAGCTTGACTAGCGGGAGTTGGTCTGAGCAGTTCTTC.